The 2 T cell receptor beta chains presented below share a single source sample, sequenced in a study of blood T cell repertoires in COVID-19. Using immunoSEQ multiplex PCR, the repertoire was profiled, and TCRdb retains in-frame clones only, with some absent. The sample lists roughly 30,000 clones; 78% were seen once. The sample taken for sequencing was peripheral blood. All receptors derive from an older woman with acute or convalescent COVID-19.

The chain couples TRBV12-2 to TRBJ1-6; the table assigns TRBD1, which was not confirmed against the DNA. TRBV12-2 is listed as a pseudogene. This CDR3 has 16 residues. The CDR3 protein is CASRLALGQGPSPLHF. The CDR3 DNA follows: TGTGCAAGTCGCTTAGCGCTAGGACAGGGTCCTTCACCCCTCCACTTT.

This chain links TRBV30 with TRBJ1-1, with a weak D call TRBD1 (6 bases). The CDR3 is made up of 11 amino acids. Looked up from germline, CDR1 is GTSNPN and CDR2 is SVGIG (reference sequence). Here the CDR3 reads CASQGFTEAFF. The CDR3 nucleotides read TGTGCGTCTCAGGGGTTCACTGAAGCTTTCTTT.